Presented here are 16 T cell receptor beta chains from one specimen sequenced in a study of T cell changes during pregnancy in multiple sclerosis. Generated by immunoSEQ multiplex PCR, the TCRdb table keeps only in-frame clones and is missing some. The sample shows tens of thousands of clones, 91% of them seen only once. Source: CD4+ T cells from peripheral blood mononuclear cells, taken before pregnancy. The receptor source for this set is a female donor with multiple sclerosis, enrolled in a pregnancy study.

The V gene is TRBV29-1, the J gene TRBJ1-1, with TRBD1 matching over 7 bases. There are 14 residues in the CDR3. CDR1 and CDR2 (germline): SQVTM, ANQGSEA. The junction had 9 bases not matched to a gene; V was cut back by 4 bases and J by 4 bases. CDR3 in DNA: TGCAGCGTTGGGGACAGCGCGTGGGCCACTGAAGCTTTCTTT. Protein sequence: CSVGDSAWATEAFF.

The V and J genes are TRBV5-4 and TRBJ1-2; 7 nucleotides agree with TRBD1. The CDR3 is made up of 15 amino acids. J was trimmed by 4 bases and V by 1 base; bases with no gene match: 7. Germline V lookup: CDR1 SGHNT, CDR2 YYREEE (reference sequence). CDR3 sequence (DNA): TGTGCCAGCAGCTTGTCTCGGGACAGATTCTATGGCTACACCTTC. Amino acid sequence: CASSLSRDRFYGYTF.

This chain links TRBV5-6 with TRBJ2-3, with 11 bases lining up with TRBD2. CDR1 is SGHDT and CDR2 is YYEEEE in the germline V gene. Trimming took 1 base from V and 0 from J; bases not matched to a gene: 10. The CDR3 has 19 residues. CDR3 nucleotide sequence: TGTGCCAGCAGCTTGCGGGTTCTAGCGGGGGGAACTAGCACAGATACGCAGTATTTT. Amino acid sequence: CASSLRVLAGGTSTDTQYF.

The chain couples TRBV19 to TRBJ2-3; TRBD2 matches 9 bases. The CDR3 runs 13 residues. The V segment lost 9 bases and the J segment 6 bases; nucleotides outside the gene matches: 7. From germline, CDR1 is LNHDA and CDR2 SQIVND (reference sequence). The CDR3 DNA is TGTGCCAGCAGGGTAGCGGGGGACGATACGCAGTATTTT. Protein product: CASRVAGDDTQYF.

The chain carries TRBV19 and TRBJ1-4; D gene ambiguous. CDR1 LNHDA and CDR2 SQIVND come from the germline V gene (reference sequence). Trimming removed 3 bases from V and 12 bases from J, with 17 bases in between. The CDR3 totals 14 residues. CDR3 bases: TGTGCCAGTAGTATTGAAGTACGAGGGAAAGAACTGTTTTTT. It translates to CASSIEVRGKELFF.

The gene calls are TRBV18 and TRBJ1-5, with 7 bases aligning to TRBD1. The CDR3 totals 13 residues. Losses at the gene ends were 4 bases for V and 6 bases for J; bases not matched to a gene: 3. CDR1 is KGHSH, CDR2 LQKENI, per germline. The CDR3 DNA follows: TGTGCCAGCTCACAGGGGGCGGCTCAGCCCCAGCATTTT. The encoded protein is CASSQGAAQPQHF.

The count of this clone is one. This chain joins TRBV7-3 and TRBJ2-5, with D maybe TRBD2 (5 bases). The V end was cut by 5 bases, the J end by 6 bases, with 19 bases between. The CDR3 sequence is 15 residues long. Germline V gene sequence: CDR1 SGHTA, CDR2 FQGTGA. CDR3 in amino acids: CASSPSSRELKTQYF. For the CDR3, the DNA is TGTGCCAGCAGCCCGAGTAGTCGGGAATTGAAGACCCAGTACTTC.

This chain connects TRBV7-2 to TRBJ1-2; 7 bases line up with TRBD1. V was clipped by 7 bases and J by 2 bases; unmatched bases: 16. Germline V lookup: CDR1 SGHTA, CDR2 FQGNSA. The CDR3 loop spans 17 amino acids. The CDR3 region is CASTLGKGALPNYGYTF. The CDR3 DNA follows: TGTGCCAGCACCCTCGGTAAGGGGGCATTACCAAACTATGGCTACACCTTC.

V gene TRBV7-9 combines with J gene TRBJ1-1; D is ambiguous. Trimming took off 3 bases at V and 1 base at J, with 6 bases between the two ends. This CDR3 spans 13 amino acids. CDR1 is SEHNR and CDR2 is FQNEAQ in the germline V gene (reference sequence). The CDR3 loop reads CASSFEQNTEAFF. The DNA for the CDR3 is TGTGCCAGCAGCTTTGAGCAGAACACTGAAGCTTTCTTT.

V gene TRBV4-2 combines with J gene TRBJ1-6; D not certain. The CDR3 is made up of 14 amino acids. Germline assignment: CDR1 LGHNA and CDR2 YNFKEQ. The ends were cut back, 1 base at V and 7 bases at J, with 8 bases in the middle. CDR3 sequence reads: CASSQVGGNSPLHF. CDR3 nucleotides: TGTGCCAGCAGCCAAGTGGGAGGAAATTCACCCCTCCACTTT.

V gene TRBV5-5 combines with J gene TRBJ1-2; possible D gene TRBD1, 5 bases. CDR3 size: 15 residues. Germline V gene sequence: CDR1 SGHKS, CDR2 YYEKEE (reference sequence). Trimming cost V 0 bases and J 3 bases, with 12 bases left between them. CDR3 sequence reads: CASSLAGGPYYGYTF. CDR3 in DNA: TGTGCCAGCAGCTTGGCCGGGGGTCCATACTATGGCTACACCTTC.

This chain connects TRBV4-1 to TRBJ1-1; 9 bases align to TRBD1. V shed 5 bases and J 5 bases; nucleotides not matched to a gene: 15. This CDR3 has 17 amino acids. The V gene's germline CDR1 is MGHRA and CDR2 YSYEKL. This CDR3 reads CASSTHPDRGGRTEAFF. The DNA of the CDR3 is TGCGCCAGCAGCACCCACCCGGACAGGGGAGGGAGGACTGAAGCTTTCTTT.

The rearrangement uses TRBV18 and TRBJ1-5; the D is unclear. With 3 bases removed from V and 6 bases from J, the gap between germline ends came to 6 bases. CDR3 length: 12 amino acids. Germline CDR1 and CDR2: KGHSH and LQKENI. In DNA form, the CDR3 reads TGTGCCAGCTCACCCGGGGTTCAGCCCCAGCATTTT. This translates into CASSPGVQPQHF.

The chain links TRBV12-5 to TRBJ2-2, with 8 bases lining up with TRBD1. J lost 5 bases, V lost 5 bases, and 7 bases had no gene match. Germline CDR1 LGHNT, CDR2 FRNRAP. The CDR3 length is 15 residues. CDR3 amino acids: CASGPWTGKTGELFF. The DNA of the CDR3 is TGTGCTAGTGGTCCCTGGACAGGGAAGACCGGGGAGCTGTTTTTT.

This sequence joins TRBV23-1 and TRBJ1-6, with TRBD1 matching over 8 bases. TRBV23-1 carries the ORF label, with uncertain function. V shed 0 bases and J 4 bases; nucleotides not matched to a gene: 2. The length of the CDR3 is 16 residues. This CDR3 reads CASSQSQGAYNSPLHF. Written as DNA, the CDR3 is TGCGCCAGCAGTCAATCGCAGGGGGCATATAATTCACCCCTCCACTTT.

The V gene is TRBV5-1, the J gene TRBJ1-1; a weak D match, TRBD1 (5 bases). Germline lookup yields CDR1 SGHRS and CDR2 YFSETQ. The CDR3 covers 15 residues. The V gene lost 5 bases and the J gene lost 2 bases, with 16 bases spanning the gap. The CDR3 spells CASSLRWGGNTEAFF. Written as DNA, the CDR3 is TGCGCCAGCAGTCTTCGCTGGGGGGGAAACACTGAAGCTTTCTTT.